What follows is one T cell receptor (beta chain) and its context. The antigen it recognizes is unknown. Base qualities are missing; no much larger clone stands one base away. The record originates from a study of T cells after yellow fever vaccination (dated by TCRdb to about 2019). Notes on the research overall: Libraries from fractions with low cell numbers were prepared with the SMART-Seq v4 Ultra Low Input RNA kit. Bulk TCR alpha and beta repertoires were sequenced longitudinally to track T-cell clones before and after primary and booster YFV17D yellow fever vaccination. The cohort comprised two healthy male donors, one aged 18 to 29 and one aged 30 to 39 years. Blood was drawn at multiple timepoints before and after primary and secondary immunization, with bulk PBMC replicates and cell subsets isolated. Summary of the overall study and its limitations: After the booster, most of the clones that had expanded following primary vaccination were detected again (just under 97% of CD4 and around 88% of CD8), which suggests that memory was broadly maintained. Because the study included only a couple of donors, the extent to which the findings can be generalized is limited. The secondary T-cell response was found to be weaker but faster than the primary response, with a peak reached on day 5 rather than on day 15. Computational filtering was required because FACS-sorted repertoires could contain abundant contaminating clonotypes from the bulk population. A small fraction of clonotypes appeared in both the CD4 and CD8 compartments, likely as a result of convergent recombination.

V drops 6 bases and J drops 0 bases, leaving 15 bases in between. The CDR3 has 17 amino acids, counting the end cysteine and phenylalanine. The retained sequence is limited to the CDR3, 51 bases, with the frame set at the first base. The germline V gene encodes CDR1 SGHTA and CDR2 FQGNSA. TCR cDNA was synthesized by 5'RACE template switching, through which a universal primer site and unique molecular identifiers were introduced. Priming for cDNA synthesis came from both the TCR alpha and TCR beta constant segments. Library amplification involved two PCR steps, and the second step added sample barcodes and sequencing adapters. Sequencing of libraries was performed on Illumina HiSeq 2500 (2x100 bp) or NovaSeq (2x150 bp). The original methods were these. MIGEC handled demultiplexing of reads and collapsing into UMI consensus sequences, while MiXCR performed V(D)J alignment. Vaccine-responding clonotypes were defined with edgeR using replicate PBMC samples, requiring FDR below 0.01 and a log2 fold change above 5 up to day 15. Bulk clonotypes were assigned CD4 or CD8 identity according to which sequenced CD4 or CD8 repertoire held them at higher abundance. Using fastp at Q25 and MiXCR, TCRdb reprocessed the public reads and kept productive beta chains. One record per CDR3 amino acid sequence lists the most common genes and DNA. TCRdb's processing, not the study's, gives the V and J calls here. The sample table shows 500,000 to 550,000 distinct CDR3 sequences, and about a fifth are seen once. The ten largest clones capture 15% to 20% of the sample.

Reading the label with the study, this specimen's treatment or condition is: live attenuated yellow fever vaccine strain. At each blood-draw timepoint, two biological replicates of bulk PBMCs were obtained. PBMCs were isolated from peripheral blood using a standard Ficoll-Paque protocol. RNA was extracted with TriZol from bulk PBMCs, CD4 and CD8 fractions, and dextramer-positive and dextramer-negative fractions. Recombination joined TRBV7-2 with TRBJ2-6, with no confidently assigned D gene. The sequenced sample was PBMCs, obtained about 20 days after the first yellow fever vaccination. This sequence was found in a man younger than 30 who received the YFV17D yellow fever vaccine. The nucleotide sequence reads as follows: TGTGCCAGCAGAAGACACCTTGTCAGCTCTGGGGCCAACGTCCTGACTTTC. Its translation reads: CASRRHLVSSGANVLTF.